Each of the 20 T cell receptor beta chains below was sequenced from the same sample in a study of T cell responses to AZD1222 COVID-19 vaccine. Data came from immunoSEQ multiplex PCR; TCRdb stores just in-frame clones and leaves some out. The profile shows 100,000 to 150,000 clones, 80% to 90% of them singletons. The specimen comprised peripheral blood, sampled on day 0 of AZD1222 vaccination. These receptors were taken from an adult in good health.

The V gene is TRBV6-5, the J gene TRBJ1-6; TRBD1 aligns across 10 bases. J was trimmed by 8 bases and V by 5 bases; bases with no gene match: 6. CDR3 length: 15 amino acids. In germline, CDR1 is MNHEY, CDR2 SVGAGI. The CDR3 coding sequence is TGTGCCAGCAGTCGCTCCGGGACAGGGGATTCACCCCTCCACTTT. Translation: CASSRSGTGDSPLHF.

The chain combines TRBV11-2 with TRBJ2-3; D is ambiguous. CDR1 is SGHAT, CDR2 FQNNGV, per germline. V shed 3 bases and J shed 2 bases, with 6 bases lying between them. CDR3 size: 13 residues. The CDR3 DNA reads as TGTGCCAGCAGCTTCGAGTTCACAGATACGCAGTATTTT. It is translated as CASSFEFTDTQYF.

This clone was seen a handful of times. This sequence joins TRBV7-2 and TRBJ1-4; 7 positions agree with TRBD1. The ends lost 3 bases at V and 5 bases at J; junction bases unmatched: 3. CDR1 is SGHTA, CDR2 FQGNSA, per germline. The CDR3 has 14 amino acids. CDR3 bases: TGTGCCAGCAGCTTTCGAGGGGGCAATGAAAAACTGTTTTTT. This translates into CASSFRGGNEKLFF.

The chain recombines TRBV6-5 with TRBJ1-4, with D perhaps TRBD1 (6 bases). V was shortened by 2 bases and J by 7 bases, with 17 bases between the two germline ends. This CDR3 has 16 amino acids. Germline CDR1 MNHEY, CDR2 SVGAGI. The CDR3 DNA reads as TGTGCCAGCAGTTACAGGGGGAGCGCAACCTTTGAAAAACTGTTTTTT. Its translation: CASSYRGSATFEKLFF.

This chain uses TRBV6-5 with TRBJ1-2; D might be TRBD1 (6 bases). From germline, CDR1 is MNHEY and CDR2 SVGAGI. Trimming stripped 6 bases from V and 0 bases from J, with 14 bases between. The CDR3 length is 15 residues. The CDR3 is CASSPPGVSNYGYTF. The CDR3 DNA reads TGTGCCAGCAGCCCACCAGGGGTTTCTAACTATGGCTACACCTTC.

The chain carries TRBV12-3 or TRBV12-4 and TRBJ2-7; D is possibly TRBD1 (6 bases). Trimming stripped 2 bases from V and 4 bases from J, with 6 bases between. This CDR3 comprises 12 residues. In nucleotides, the CDR3 is TGTGCCAGCAGTTTAACAGGGTACGAGCAGTACTTC. Protein sequence: CASSLTGYEQYF.

The chain is built from TRBV14 and TRBJ1-2, with D perhaps matching TRBD1 (6 bases). The V gene's germline CDR1 is SGHDN and CDR2 FVKESK. The V end lost 5 bases, the J end lost 4 bases, and 14 bases lay between the germline ends. The CDR3 consists of 14 residues. This CDR3 is CASSFSGGVYGYTF. The CDR3 nucleotides read TGTGCCAGCAGCTTCTCGGGGGGCGTCTATGGCTACACCTTC.

The V and J genes are TRBV7-9 and TRBJ1-3; TRBD1 might be the D (6 bases). V lost 3 bases, J lost 7 bases, and 10 bases lay in between. The CDR3 is 13 amino acids. CDR1 and CDR2 (germline): SEHNR, FQNEAQ (reference sequence). The CDR3 region has the DNA TGTGCCAGCAGCTTGTGGCAGGGGAACACCATATATTTT. Protein sequence: CASSLWQGNTIYF.

J is TRBJ1-3 and V is TRBV3-1 (or the pseudogene TRBV3-2); D is perhaps TRBD1 (6 bases). V lost 3 bases and J lost 0, with 12 bases in between. This CDR3 has 16 residues. Germline CDR1 reads LGHDT; CDR2 reads YNNKEL (reference sequence). The CDR3 region has the DNA TGTGCCAGCAGCCATACAGGGCGAATCTCTGGAAACACCATATATTTT. Translation: CASSHTGRISGNTIYF.

Details on this clone: A read error is likely, as this CDR3 ends without the conserved phenylalanine or tryptophan. The DNA is omitted, as the CDR3 cannot be located on it reliably, and the CDR3 follows TCRdb's listing. The V gene is TRBV21-1, the J gene TRBJ1-2. TRBV21-1 has pseudogene status. The CDR3 is 13 amino acids long, termini counted. This CDR3 is CASSKALWTATRV.

V usage is TRBV27 and J usage is TRBJ1-3, with D perhaps matching TRBD1 (6 bases). Germline CDR1 and CDR2: MNHEY and SMNVEV (reference sequence). The CDR3 extends over 16 amino acids. V was cut by 8 bases and J by 4 bases, with 21 bases left in between. CDR3: CASRPPTGKKGNTIYF. CDR3 bases: TGTGCCAGCCGACCTCCGACAGGAAAAAAAGGAAACACCATATATTTT.

The chain carries TRBV7-2 and TRBJ2-5; D remains ambiguous. From germline, CDR1 is SGHTA and CDR2 FQGNSA. Between the trimmed V and J ends, which lost 3 bases and 1 base, there was a span of 6 bases. There are 13 residues in the CDR3. The CDR3 sequence: CASSLKVQETQYF. The CDR3 DNA reads as TGTGCCAGCAGCTTGAAGGTCCAAGAGACCCAGTACTTC.

This clone occurred once. This chain uses TRBV7-2 with TRBJ1-2, with D possibly matching TRBD1 (5 bases). CDR3 size: 14 residues. Germline values: CDR1 SGHTA, CDR2 FQGNSA. Trimming took off 0 bases at V and 0 bases at J, with 5 bases between the two ends. The CDR3 DNA reads as TGTGCCAGCAGCTTAGCACAGGCTAACTATGGCTACACCTTC. Encoded protein: CASSLAQANYGYTF.

The V gene is TRBV28, the J gene TRBJ1-5; D not certain. Between the trimmed V and J ends, which lost 3 bases and 6 bases, there was a span of 6 bases. Germline CDR1 is MDHEN and CDR2 is SYDVKM. CDR3 length: 12 residues. The CDR3 sequence is CASSLVTQPQHF. The CDR3 DNA reads TGTGCCAGCAGTTTGGTTACTCAGCCCCAGCATTTT.

This chain links TRBV4-3 with TRBJ1-1; a weak D match, TRBD1 (5 bases). The germline V and J ends were trimmed by 3 bases and 5 bases, with 13 bases remaining between them. CDR3 size: 14 residues. The germline CDR1 and CDR2 sequences are LGHNA and YSLEER. CDR3 in DNA: TGCGCCAGCAGCCACCCTTTGTCAGGGACTGAAGCTTTCTTT. Translating gives CASSHPLSGTEAFF.

The V and J genes are TRBV10-3 and TRBJ2-3; 7 bases line up with TRBD1. The trim removed 7 bases at V and 0 bases at J, leaving 4 bases unmatched. The CDR3 is made up of 14 amino acids. Per the germline V gene, CDR1 is ENHRY and CDR2 is SYGVKD. CDR3 in amino acids: CAITGGPSTDTQYF. CDR3 nucleotides: TGTGCCATCACAGGGGGACCTAGCACAGATACGCAGTATTTT.

This chain joins TRBV28 and TRBJ1-5, with D hard to call. The CDR3 is made up of 15 amino acids. CDR1 is MDHEN and CDR2 is SYDVKM in the germline V gene. V was cut by 6 bases and J by 0 bases, with 12 bases left in between. DNA of the CDR3: TGTGCCAGCAGGCTTAGGGCAAATAGCAATCAGCCCCAGCATTTT. Translating gives CASRLRANSNQPQHF.

This clone came up once. The genes are TRBV7-2 and TRBJ2-1; 8 nucleotides match TRBD2. V gave up 1 base and J gave up 8 bases; unmatched junction bases: 7. CDR3 length: 15 amino acids. Germline CDR1 SGHTA, CDR2 FQGNSA. CDR3 coding DNA: TGTGCCAGCAGCTTAGGGCGGGGGGATCGGGATGAGCAGTTCTTC. Translated: CASSLGRGDRDEQFF.

The chain has TRBV7-2 and TRBJ2-1, with TRBD2 matching over 13 bases. The CDR3 spans 17 residues. CDR1 is SGHTA and CDR2 is FQGNSA in the germline V gene. V shed 1 base, J shed 9 bases, and the junction held 9 bases outside the gene matches. CDR3 sequence (DNA): TGTGCCAGCAGCTTAGGTCTGGTGACTAGCGGGGGGCTTGAGCAGTTCTTC. Protein product: CASSLGLVTSGGLEQFF. Drawing the rest from reference TRBV7-2 and TRBJ2-1, the complete variable domain is GAGVSQSPSNKVTEKGKDVELRCDPISGHTALYWYRQSLGQGLEFLIYFQGNSAPDKSGLPSDRFSAERTGGSVSTLTIQRTQQEDSAVYLCASSLGLVTSGGLEQFFGPGTRLTVL.

The rearrangement uses TRBV27 and TRBJ2-2, with D maybe TRBD2 (5 bases). V was cut by 1 base and J by 7 bases, with 16 bases left in between. Germline V lookup: CDR1 MNHEY, CDR2 SMNVEV (reference sequence). The CDR3 runs 16 residues. CDR3: CASSLLAAVIGGELFF. The CDR3 DNA reads TGTGCCAGCAGTTTATTGGCAGCGGTTATAGGCGGGGAGCTGTTTTTT.